This paragraph reports one T cell receptor (beta chain). Its antigen is currently unknown. These data come from a study of response to subunit inactivated influenza vaccine. Overall study results and limits: Few additional T cells are recruited per seasonal influenza vaccination, authors suggested.

TCRdb independently ran MiXCR on the RT-PCR reads; one entry per CDR3 protein. The sample carries about 540,000 distinct CDR3 sequences, around 15% recorded once. Between the trimmed V and J ends, which lost 0 bases and 2 bases, there was a span of 10 bases. This CDR3 has 14 amino acids. Germline V gene sequence: CDR1 DFQATT, CDR2 SNEGSKA (reference sequence). This sequence joins TRBV20-1 and TRBJ1-2; the D gene is possibly TRBD1 (6 bases). This receptor was obtained from a man aged 50 to 60 who received an inactivated influenza vaccine. The starting material was PBMCs from blood, obtained roughly 12 days after vaccination. CDR3 coding DNA: TGCAGTGCTAGAGATGTCCAGGGGAACTATGGCTACACCTTC. Amino acids: CSARDVQGNYGYTF.